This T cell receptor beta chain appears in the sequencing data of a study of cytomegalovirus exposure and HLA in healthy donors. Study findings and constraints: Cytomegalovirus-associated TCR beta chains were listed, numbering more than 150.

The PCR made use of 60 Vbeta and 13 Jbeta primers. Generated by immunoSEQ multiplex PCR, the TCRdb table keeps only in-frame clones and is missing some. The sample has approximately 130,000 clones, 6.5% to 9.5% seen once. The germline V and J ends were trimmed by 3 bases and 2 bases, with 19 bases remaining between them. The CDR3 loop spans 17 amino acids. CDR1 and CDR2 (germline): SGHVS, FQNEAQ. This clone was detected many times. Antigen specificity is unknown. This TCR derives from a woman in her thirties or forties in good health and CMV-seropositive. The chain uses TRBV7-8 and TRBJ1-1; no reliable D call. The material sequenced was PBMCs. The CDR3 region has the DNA TGTGCCAGCAGCTTCGACTATCCTTTTGTGGATAACACTGAAGCTTTCTTT. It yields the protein CASSFDYPFVDNTEAFF.